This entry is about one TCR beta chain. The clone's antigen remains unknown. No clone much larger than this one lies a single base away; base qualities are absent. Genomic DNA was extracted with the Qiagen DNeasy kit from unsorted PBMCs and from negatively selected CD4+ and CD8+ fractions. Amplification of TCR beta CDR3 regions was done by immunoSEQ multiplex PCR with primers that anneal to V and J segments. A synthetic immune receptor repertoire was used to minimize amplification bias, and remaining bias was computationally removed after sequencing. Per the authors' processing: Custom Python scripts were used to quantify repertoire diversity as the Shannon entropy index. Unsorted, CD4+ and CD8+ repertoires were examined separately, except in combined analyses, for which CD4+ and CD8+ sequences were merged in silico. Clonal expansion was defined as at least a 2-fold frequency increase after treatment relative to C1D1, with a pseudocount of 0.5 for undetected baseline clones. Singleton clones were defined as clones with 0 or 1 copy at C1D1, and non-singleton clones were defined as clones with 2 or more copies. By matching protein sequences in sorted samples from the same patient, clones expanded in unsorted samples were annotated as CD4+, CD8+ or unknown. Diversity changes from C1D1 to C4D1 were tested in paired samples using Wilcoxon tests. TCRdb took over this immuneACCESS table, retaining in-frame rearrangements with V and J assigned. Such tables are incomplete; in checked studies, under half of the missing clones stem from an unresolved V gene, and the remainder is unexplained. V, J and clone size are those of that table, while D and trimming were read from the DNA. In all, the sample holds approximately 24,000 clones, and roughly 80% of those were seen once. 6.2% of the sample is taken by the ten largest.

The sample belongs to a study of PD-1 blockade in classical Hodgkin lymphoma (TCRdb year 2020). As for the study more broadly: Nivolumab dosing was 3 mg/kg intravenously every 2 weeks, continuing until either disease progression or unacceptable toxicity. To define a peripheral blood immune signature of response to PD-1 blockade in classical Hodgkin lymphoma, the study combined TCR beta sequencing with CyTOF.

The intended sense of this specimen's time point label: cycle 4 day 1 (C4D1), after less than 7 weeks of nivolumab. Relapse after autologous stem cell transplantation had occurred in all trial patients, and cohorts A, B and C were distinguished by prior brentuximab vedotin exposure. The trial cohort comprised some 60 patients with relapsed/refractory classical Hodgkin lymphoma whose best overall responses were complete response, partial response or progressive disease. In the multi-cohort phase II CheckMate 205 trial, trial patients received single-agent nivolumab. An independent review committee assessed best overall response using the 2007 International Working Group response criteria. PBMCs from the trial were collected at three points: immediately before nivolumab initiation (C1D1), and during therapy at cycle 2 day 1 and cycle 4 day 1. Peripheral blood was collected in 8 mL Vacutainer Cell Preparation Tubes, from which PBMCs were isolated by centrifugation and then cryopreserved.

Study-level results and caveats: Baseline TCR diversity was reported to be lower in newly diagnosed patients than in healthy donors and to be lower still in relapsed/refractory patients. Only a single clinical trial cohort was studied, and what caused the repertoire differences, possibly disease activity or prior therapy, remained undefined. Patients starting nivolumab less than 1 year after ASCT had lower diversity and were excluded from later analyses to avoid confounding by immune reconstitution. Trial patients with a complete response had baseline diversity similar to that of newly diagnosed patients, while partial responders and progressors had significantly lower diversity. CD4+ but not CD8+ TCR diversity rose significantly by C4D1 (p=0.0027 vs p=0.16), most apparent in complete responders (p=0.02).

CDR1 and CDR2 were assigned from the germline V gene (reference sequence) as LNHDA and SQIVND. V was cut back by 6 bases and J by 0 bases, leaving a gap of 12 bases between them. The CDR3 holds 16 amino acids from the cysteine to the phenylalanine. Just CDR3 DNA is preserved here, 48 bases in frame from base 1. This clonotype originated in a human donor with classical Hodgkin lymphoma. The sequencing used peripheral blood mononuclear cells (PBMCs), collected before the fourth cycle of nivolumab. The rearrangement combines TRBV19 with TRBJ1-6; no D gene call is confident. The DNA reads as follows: TGTGCCAGTAGGGAGCAGTTCAGCTCCTATAATTCACCCCTCCACTTT. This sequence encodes CASREQFSSYNSPLHF. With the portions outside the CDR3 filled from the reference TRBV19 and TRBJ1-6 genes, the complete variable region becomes DGGITQSPKYLFRKEGQNVTLSCEQNLNHDAMYWYRQDPGQGLRLIYYSQIVNDFQKGDIAEGYSVSREKKESFPLTVTSAQKNPTAFYLCASREQFSSYNSPLHFGNGTRLTVT.